The 26 T cell receptor beta chains below were found in one sample sequenced in a study of blood T cell repertoires in COVID-19 (TCRdb year 2020). Receptor amplification or capture employed the immunoSEQ multiplex PCR assay. Not all clones reach the TCRdb copy of this immuneACCESS table, which keeps in-frame sequences only. Checked studies attribute under half of the gap to unresolved V genes and leave the rest unexplained. The sample table shows 200,000 to 250,000 clones, and roughly 84% are seen once. The ten biggest clones cover about 10% of the sample. Sequenced: peripheral blood. These receptors all stem from a man in his fifties with active or convalescent COVID-19.

This clone has more than one count but fewer than ten. This chain connects TRBV28 to TRBJ1-2, with TRBD1 matching 7 bases. Trimming took 3 bases from V and 2 from J; bases not matched to a gene: 3. The CDR3 contains 14 residues. CDR1 is MDHEN and CDR2 is SYDVKM in the germline V gene. The CDR3 coding sequence is TGTGCCAGCAGTTTTCCAGGGGGGAACTATGGCTACACCTTC. This translates into CASSFPGGNYGYTF.

The chain employs TRBV3-1 (or the pseudogene TRBV3-2) and TRBJ2-1, with D unclear. V lost 2 bases and J lost 5, with 4 bases in between. The CDR3 is 12 residues long. Germline lookup yields CDR1 LGHDT and CDR2 YNNKEL (reference sequence). The CDR3, as DNA: TGTGCCAGCAGCCAACCCGACAATGAGCAGTTCTTC. It specifies CASSQPDNEQFF.

The chain has TRBV5-5 and TRBJ1-1; the D is unclear. The germline CDR1 and CDR2 sequences are SGHKS and YYEKEE (reference sequence). The CDR3 is 14 amino acids. V lost 4 bases, J lost 9 bases, and 19 bases lay in between. The CDR3 DNA reads as TGTGCCAGCAGCATGGACGGTCAACTCCCTCAAGCTTTCTTT. Its translation: CASSMDGQLPQAFF.

This rearrangement joins TRBV7-3 to TRBJ2-1; D uncertain. The CDR3 contains 14 residues. With 1 base removed from V and 4 bases from J, the gap between germline ends came to 8 bases. In germline, CDR1 is SGHTA, CDR2 FQGTGA. CDR3 loop: CASSLSPGYNEQFF. The CDR3 DNA is TGTGCCAGCAGCTTAAGCCCCGGTTACAATGAGCAGTTCTTC.

This clone was counted a few times. V and J are TRBV5-1 and TRBJ2-7; 8 bases line up with TRBD1. Per the germline V gene, CDR1 is SGHRS and CDR2 is YFSETQ. V trimming: 2 bases; J trimming: 1 base; junction bases outside the gene matches: 5. This CDR3 region has 15 residues. CDR3 DNA: TGCGCCAGCAGCTTATCAGGGGGCGGGTCCTACGAGCAGTACTTC. It codes for CASSLSGGGSYEQYF.

The rearrangement joins TRBV7-8 to TRBJ1-1; 8 bases are shared with TRBD1. CDR3 size: 14 residues. V lost 4 bases to trimming and J lost 4 bases; unmatched junction nucleotides: 5. Germline-derived CDR1 and CDR2 are SGHVS and FQNEAQ. The DNA for the CDR3 is TGTGCCAGCAGCTATGGACAGGGTACCACTGAAGCTTTCTTT. Amino acid sequence: CASSYGQGTTEAFF.

This chain links TRBV15 with TRBJ2-5; 7 bases are shared with TRBD1. The CDR3 contains 17 residues. CDR1 and CDR2 (germline): LNHNV, YYDKDF (reference sequence). The trim removed 0 bases at V and 6 bases at J, leaving 13 bases unmatched. The CDR3 bases are TGTGCCACCAGCAGAGATCGTGGGGCAGGGGGTGGTAAGACCCAGTACTTC. Its translation: CATSRDRGAGGGKTQYF.

In this sample, this clone turned up a few times. The genes are TRBV6-4 and TRBJ1-2; 7 nucleotides line up with TRBD1. The CDR3 contains 16 residues. The junction had 10 bases not matched to a gene; V was cut back by 3 bases and J by 3 bases. Per the germline V gene, CDR1 is MRHNA and CDR2 is SNTAGT. The CDR3 nucleotides read TGTGCCAGCAGTGAACCAATCCCTACAGGGGACTATGGCTACACCTTC. The encoded protein is CASSEPIPTGDYGYTF.

The CDR3 nucleotides read TGTGCCAGCTCACCGGGACAGGGCGTCGAGACCCAGTACTTC. Translating it yields CASSPGQGVETQYF. The chain links TRBV18 to TRBJ2-5, with TRBD1 matching over 9 bases. Germline CDR1 reads KGHSH; CDR2 reads LQKENI. This CDR3 comprises 14 residues. V shed 3 bases and J 5 bases; nucleotides not matched to a gene: 4.

This clone was counted once. The chain joins TRBV5-1 to TRBJ2-1; unclear D gene. V was cut by 5 bases and J by 8 bases, with 14 bases left in between. CDR1 and CDR2 (germline): SGHRS, YFSETQ. CDR3 size: 13 residues. CDR3 DNA: TGCGCCAGCAGTTTTTTTCCCGGAGATGAGCAGTTCTTC. Translating it yields CASSFFPGDEQFF.

V and J are TRBV15 and TRBJ1-1, with 7 bases aligning to TRBD1. From germline, CDR1 is LNHNV and CDR2 YYDKDF (reference sequence). CDR3 length: 16 residues. Trimming cost V 5 bases and J 3 bases; bases outside gene matches: 12. For the CDR3, the DNA is TGTGCCACCAGCGGGAAGACAGGGAGACGAGACACTGAAGCTTTCTTT. Translation gives CATSGKTGRRDTEAFF.

The CDR3 protein is CAWSLKGNQPQHF. The CDR3 region has the DNA TGTGCCTGGAGTTTGAAGGGGAATCAGCCCCAGCATTTT. The chain has TRBV30 and TRBJ1-5; a possible D gene is TRBD1 (5 bases). Germline CDR1 is GTSNPN and CDR2 is SVGIG (reference sequence). This CDR3 is 13 amino acids long. The V gene lost 2 bases and the J gene lost 4 bases, with 9 bases spanning the gap.

The table lists this clone with a few counts. The rearrangement joins TRBV4-3 to TRBJ2-7, with D unresolved. V was trimmed by 0 bases and J by 2 bases, leaving 8 bases between them. In germline, CDR1 is LGHNA, CDR2 YSLEER. The CDR3 loop spans 14 amino acids. In DNA form, the CDR3 reads TGCGCCAGCAGCCAAGATCGCACTACCTACGAGCAGTACTTC. Translation: CASSQDRTTYEQYF.

This clone appeared once. The V call is TRBV5-1, the J call TRBJ2-3, with D maybe TRBD1 (6 bases). Trimming removed 2 bases from V and 4 bases from J, with 17 bases in between. The length of the CDR3 is 16 residues. The germline CDR1 and CDR2 sequences are SGHRS and YFSETQ. CDR3 sequence reads: CASSFRQAPYADTQYF. DNA for the CDR3: TGCGCCAGCAGCTTTAGACAGGCCCCTTATGCAGATACGCAGTATTTT.

This sequence joins TRBV6-5 and TRBJ1-2; a weak D match, TRBD1 (5 bases). Trimming shortened V by 6 bases and J by 5 bases, and 19 bases separated the two germline ends. This CDR3 has 15 amino acids. The germline V gene has CDR1 MNHEY and CDR2 SVGAGI. CDR3 amino acids: CASSHNPRGSYGYTF. The CDR3, as DNA: TGTGCCAGCAGCCACAACCCCCGGGGGAGTTATGGCTACACCTTC.

This clone was detected only once. The J gene is TRBJ1-2, the V gene TRBV24-1; D call uncertain. The CDR3 extends over 14 amino acids. Trimming stripped 0 bases from V and 2 bases from J, with 6 bases between. Germline V CDR1 and CDR2: KGHDR, SFDVKD. DNA for the CDR3: TGTGCCACCAGTGATTTGGAGGGCAACTATGGCTACACCTTC. It yields the protein CATSDLEGNYGYTF.

The chain recombines TRBV7-9 with TRBJ1-1, with D uncertain. Trimming removed 5 bases at V and 1 base at J, with 11 bases between. The germline gives CDR1 SEHNR, CDR2 FQNEAQ (reference sequence). The CDR3 totals 14 residues. CDR3: CASSPGSKNTEAFF. The CDR3 DNA sequence: TGTGCCAGCAGCCCGGGAAGCAAGAACACTGAAGCTTTCTTT.

The genes are TRBV5-1 and TRBJ2-3, with 8 nucleotides matching TRBD2. The CDR3 totals 16 residues. Germline CDR1 SGHRS, CDR2 YFSETQ. The V and J ends lost 2 bases and 1 base, in that order; junction bases with no gene match: 6. The CDR3 protein is CASSFVAGGGTDTQYF. The CDR3, as DNA: TGCGCCAGCAGCTTCGTTGCCGGGGGGGGCACAGATACGCAGTATTTT.

The chain joins TRBV5-4 to TRBJ1-6; TRBD1 aligns across 7 bases. V trimming: 1 base; J trimming: 7 bases; junction bases outside the gene matches: 5. The CDR3 runs to 15 residues. Per germline, CDR1 SGHNT and CDR2 YYREEE (reference sequence). The CDR3 sequence is CASSLPGGLNSPLHF. The CDR3 DNA reads TGTGCCAGCAGCTTGCCAGGGGGTTTAAATTCACCCCTCCACTTT.

The chain employs TRBV4-1 and TRBJ1-6, with TRBD1 matching over 7 bases. Germline V lookup: CDR1 MGHRA, CDR2 YSYEKL. Trimming removed 7 bases from V and 6 bases from J; junction bases left unmatched: 9. The CDR3 is made up of 15 amino acids. The CDR3 is CASTLGAGGNSPLHF. The CDR3 nucleotides are TGCGCCAGCACCCTGGGTGCAGGGGGTAATTCACCCCTCCACTTT.

The chain has TRBV4-2 and TRBJ2-1; D unclear. Germline V gene sequence: CDR1 LGHNA, CDR2 YNFKEQ. This CDR3 has 13 amino acids. V dropped 0 bases and J dropped 5 bases, with 5 bases sitting between them. The CDR3 coding sequence is TGTGCCAGCAGCCAAGATTACAACAATGAGCAGTTCTTC. Protein product: CASSQDYNNEQFF.

The chain recombines TRBV5-6 with TRBJ2-3, with no clear D. The CDR3 loop spans 16 amino acids. Germline CDR1 reads SGHDT; CDR2 reads YYEEEE. The V and J ends lost 1 base and 1 base respectively, with 13 bases between them. CDR3 sequence: CASSLFVYTRTDTQYF. In DNA, the CDR3 is TGTGCCAGCAGCTTGTTTGTGTATACACGCACAGATACGCAGTATTTT.

The chain recombines TRBV29-1 with TRBJ2-7; D may be TRBD1 (5 bases). The germline gives CDR1 SQVTM, CDR2 ANQGSEA. CDR3 length equals 11 residues. V lost 3 bases and J 9 bases, leaving 12 bases between the germline ends. The DNA of the CDR3 is TGCAGCGTTGAGGACAACTCTCTGCAGTACGTC. Its protein product is CSVEDNSLQYV.

V is TRBV27 and J is TRBJ2-2, with 8 bases fitting TRBD1. The CDR3 spans 14 residues. V was pared by 5 bases and J by 4 bases, with 3 bases of the junction left unmatched. Looked up from germline, CDR1 is MNHEY and CDR2 is SMNVEV (reference sequence). The CDR3 region has the DNA TGTGCCAGCAGTCAGGGGGCGCCCACCGGGGAGCTGTTTTTT. Translation: CASSQGAPTGELFF.

The chain recombines TRBV4-3 with TRBJ2-2; TRBD2 is a possible D gene (6 bases). The germline V and J ends were trimmed by 0 bases and 2 bases, with 16 bases remaining between them. Looked up from germline, CDR1 is LGHNA and CDR2 is YSLEER. The CDR3 is made up of 18 amino acids. This CDR3 is CASSQELARPLNTGELFF. CDR3 in DNA: TGCGCCAGCAGCCAAGAACTAGCCCGCCCCCTAAACACCGGGGAGCTGTTTTTT.

The gene calls are TRBV18 and TRBJ2-2; possible D gene TRBD2, 5 bases. V lost 0 bases and J 4 bases, leaving 6 bases between the germline ends. Germline V CDR1 and CDR2: KGHSH, LQKENI. This CDR3 contains 14 residues. CDR3 in amino acids: CASSPPGSTGELFF. CDR3 nucleotide sequence: TGTGCCAGCTCACCACCAGGGAGCACCGGGGAGCTGTTTTTT.